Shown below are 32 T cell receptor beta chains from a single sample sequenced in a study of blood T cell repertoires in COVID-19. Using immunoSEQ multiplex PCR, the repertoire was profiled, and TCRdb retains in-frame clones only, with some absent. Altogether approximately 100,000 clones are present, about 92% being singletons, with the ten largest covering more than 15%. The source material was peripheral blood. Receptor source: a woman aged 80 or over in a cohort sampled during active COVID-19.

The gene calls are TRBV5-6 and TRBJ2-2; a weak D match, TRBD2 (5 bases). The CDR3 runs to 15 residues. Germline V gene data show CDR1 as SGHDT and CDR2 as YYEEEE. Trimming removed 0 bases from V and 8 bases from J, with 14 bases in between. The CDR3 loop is CASSLDIGRGGELFF. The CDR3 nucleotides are TGTGCCAGCAGCTTGGATATCGGGCGAGGGGGGGAGCTGTTTTTT.

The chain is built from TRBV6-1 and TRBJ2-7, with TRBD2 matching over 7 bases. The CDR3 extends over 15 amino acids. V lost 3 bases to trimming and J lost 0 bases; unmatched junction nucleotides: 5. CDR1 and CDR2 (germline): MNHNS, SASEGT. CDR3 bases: TGTGCCAGCAGTGATAACGGGAGGAGCTCCTACGAGCAGTACTTC. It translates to CASSDNGRSSYEQYF.

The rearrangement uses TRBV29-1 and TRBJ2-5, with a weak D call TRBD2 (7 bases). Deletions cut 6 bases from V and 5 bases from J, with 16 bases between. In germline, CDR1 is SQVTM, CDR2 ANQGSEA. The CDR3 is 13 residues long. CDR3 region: CSVGGGGRETQYF. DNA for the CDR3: TGCAGCGTGGGAGGGGGGGGTCGTGAGACCCAGTACTTC.

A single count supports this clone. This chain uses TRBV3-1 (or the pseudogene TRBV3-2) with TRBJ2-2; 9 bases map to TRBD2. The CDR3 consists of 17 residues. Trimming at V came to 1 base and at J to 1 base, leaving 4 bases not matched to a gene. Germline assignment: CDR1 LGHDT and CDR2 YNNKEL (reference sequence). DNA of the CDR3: TGTGCCAGCAGCCAAGTGCTTAGCGGGGGGAACACCGGGGAGCTGTTTTTT. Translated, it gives CASSQVLSGGNTGELFF.

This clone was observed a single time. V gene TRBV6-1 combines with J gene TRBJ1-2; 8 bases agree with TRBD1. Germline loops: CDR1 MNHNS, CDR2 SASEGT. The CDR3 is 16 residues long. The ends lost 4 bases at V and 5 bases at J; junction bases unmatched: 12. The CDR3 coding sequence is TGTGCCAGCAGTGGCCAAGGACAGGGTCGGGATTATGGCTACACCTTC. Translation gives CASSGQGQGRDYGYTF.

The CDR3 protein is CASRRGGRGYNEQFF. CDR3 DNA: TGTGCCAGCAGGCGGGGGGGCCGCGGGTACAATGAGCAGTTCTTC. The V call is TRBV7-8, the J call TRBJ2-1, with 9 bases that match TRBD2. Trimming removed 6 bases from V and 4 bases from J; junction bases left unmatched: 7. Germline CDR1 reads SGHVS; CDR2 reads FQNEAQ. The CDR3 totals 15 residues.

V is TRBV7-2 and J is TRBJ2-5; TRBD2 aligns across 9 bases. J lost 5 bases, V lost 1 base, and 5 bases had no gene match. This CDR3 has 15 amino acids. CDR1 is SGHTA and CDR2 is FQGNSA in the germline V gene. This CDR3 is CASSLDSGSGETQYF. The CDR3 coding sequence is TGTGCCAGCAGCTTAGATAGCGGGAGTGGTGAGACCCAGTACTTC.

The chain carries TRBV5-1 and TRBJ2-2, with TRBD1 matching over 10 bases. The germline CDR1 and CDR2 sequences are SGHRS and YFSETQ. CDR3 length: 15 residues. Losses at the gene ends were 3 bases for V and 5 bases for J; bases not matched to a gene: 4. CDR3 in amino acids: CASSWDRGDTGELFF. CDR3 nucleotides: TGCGCCAGCAGCTGGGACAGGGGAGATACCGGGGAGCTGTTTTTT.

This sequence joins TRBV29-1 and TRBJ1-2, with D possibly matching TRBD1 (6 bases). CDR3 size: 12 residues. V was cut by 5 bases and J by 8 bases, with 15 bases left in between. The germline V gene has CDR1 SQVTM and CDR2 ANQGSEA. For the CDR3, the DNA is TGCAGCGTTCAAAGTACAGGGAGCGGCTACACCTTC. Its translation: CSVQSTGSGYTF.

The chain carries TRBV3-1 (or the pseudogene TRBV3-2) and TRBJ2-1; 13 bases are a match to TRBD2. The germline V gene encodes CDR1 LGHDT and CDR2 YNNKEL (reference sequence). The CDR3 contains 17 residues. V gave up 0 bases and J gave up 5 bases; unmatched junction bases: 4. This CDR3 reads CASSQDRGTSGNNEQFF. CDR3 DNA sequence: TGTGCCAGCAGCCAAGACCGTGGGACTAGCGGGAACAATGAGCAGTTCTTC.

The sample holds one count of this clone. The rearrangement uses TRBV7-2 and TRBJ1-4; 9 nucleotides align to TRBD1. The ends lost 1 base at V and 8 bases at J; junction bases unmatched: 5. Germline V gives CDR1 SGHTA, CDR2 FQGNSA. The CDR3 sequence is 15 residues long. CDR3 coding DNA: TGTGCCAGCAGCTTAGGAGGGACAGGGTTCGAAAAACTGTTTTTT. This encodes CASSLGGTGFEKLFF.

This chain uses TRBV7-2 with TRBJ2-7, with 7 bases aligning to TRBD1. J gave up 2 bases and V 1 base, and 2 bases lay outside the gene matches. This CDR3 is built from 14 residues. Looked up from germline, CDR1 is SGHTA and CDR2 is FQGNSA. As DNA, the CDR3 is TGTGCCAGCAGCTTAGGGGACAGAACCTACGAGCAGTACTTC. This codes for CASSLGDRTYEQYF.

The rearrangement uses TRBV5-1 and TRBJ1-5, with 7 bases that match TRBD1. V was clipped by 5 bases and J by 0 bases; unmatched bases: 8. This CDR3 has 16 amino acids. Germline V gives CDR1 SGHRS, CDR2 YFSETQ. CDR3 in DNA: TGCGCCAGCAGAGCAGGGGGGCCTTATAGCAATCAGCCCCAGCATTTT. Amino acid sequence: CASRAGGPYSNQPQHF.

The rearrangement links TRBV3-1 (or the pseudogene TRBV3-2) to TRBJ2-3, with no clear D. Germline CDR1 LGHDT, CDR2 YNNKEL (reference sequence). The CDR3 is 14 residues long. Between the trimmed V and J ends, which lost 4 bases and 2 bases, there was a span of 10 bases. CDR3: CASSLAGYTDTQYF. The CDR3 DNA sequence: TGTGCCAGCAGCCTCGCAGGATACACAGATACGCAGTATTTT.

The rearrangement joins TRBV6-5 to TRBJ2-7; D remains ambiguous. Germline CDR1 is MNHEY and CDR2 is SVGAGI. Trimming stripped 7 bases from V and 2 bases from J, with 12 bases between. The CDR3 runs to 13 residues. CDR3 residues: CASTLPGAYEQYF. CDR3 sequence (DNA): TGTGCCAGCACCCTACCGGGTGCCTACGAGCAGTACTTC.

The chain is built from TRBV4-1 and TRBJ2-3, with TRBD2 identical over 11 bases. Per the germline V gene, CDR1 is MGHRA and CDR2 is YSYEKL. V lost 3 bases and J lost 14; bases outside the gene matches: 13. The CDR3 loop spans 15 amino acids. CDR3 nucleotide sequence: TGCGCCAGCAGCCAGGATACCCTAGCGGGAGGTAATAGGTATTTT. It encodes CASSQDTLAGGNRYF.

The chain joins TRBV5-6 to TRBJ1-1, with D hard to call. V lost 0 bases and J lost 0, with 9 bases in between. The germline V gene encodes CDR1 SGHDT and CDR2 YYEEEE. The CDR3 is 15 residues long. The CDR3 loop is CASSLGAGMNTEAFF. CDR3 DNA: TGTGCCAGCAGCTTGGGGGCAGGCATGAACACTGAAGCTTTCTTT.

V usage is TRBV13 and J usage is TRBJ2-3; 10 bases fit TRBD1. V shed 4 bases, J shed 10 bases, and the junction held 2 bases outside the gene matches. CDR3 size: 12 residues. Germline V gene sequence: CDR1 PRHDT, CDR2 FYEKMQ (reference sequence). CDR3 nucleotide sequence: TGTGCCAGCAGCTCAGGGACAGGGGCGCAGTATTTT. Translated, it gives CASSSGTGAQYF.

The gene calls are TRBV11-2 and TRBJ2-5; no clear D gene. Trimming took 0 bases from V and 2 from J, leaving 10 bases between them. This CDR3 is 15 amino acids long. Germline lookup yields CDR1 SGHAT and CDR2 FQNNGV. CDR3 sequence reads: CASSLDFARQETQYF. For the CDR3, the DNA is TGTGCCAGCAGCTTAGATTTCGCCAGACAAGAGACCCAGTACTTC. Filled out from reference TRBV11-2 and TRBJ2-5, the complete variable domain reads EAGVAQSPRYKIIEKRQSVAFWCNPISGHATLYWYQQILGQGPKLLIQFQNNGVVDDSQLPKDRFSAERLKGVDSTLKIQPAKLEDSAVYLCASSLDFARQETQYFGPGTRLLVL.

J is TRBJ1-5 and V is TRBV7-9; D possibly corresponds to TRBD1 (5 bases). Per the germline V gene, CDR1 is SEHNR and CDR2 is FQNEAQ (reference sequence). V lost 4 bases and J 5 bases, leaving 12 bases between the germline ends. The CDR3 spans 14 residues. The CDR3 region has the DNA TGTGCCAGCAGCTCCCTCAGGGCAGATCAGCCCCAGCATTTT. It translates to CASSSLRADQPQHF.

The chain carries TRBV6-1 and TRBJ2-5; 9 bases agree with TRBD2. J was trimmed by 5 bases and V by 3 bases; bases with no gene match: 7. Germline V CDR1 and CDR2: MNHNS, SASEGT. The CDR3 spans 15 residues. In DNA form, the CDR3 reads TGTGCCAGCAGTGATAGCGGGAGTTTGAGGGAGACCCAGTACTTC. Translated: CASSDSGSLRETQYF.

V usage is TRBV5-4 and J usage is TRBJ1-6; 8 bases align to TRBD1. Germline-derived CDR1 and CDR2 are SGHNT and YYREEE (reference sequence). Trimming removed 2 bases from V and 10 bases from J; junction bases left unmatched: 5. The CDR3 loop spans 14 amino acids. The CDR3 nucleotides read TGTGCCAGCAGCTTACAGGGGGTAAACTCACCCCTCCACTTT. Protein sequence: CASSLQGVNSPLHF.

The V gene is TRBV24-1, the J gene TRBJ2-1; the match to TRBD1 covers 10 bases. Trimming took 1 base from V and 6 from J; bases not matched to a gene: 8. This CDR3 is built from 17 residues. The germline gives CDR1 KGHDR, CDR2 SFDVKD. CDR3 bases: TGTGCCACCAGTGATTTTCAACGGGACAGGGGCCCCAATGAGCAGTTCTTC. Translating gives CATSDFQRDRGPNEQFF.

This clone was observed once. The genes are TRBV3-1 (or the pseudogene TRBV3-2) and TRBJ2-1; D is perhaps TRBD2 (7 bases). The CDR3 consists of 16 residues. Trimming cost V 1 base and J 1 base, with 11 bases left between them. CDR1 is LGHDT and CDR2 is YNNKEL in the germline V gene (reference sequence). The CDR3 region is CASSQAGGASYNEQFF. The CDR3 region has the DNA TGTGCCAGCAGCCAAGCGGGGGGCGCTTCCTACAATGAGCAGTTCTTC.

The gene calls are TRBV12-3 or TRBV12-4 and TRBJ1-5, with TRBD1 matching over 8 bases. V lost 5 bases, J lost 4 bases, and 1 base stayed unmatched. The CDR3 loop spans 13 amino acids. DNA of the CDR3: TGTGCCAGCAGTAGGACAGGGAATCAGCCCCAGCATTTT. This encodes CASSRTGNQPQHF.

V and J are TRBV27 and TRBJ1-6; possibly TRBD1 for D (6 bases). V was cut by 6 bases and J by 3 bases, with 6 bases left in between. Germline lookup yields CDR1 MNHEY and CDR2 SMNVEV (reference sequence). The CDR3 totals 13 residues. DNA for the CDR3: TGTGCCAGCAGACAGGGCTATAATTCACCCCTCCACTTT. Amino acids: CASRQGYNSPLHF.

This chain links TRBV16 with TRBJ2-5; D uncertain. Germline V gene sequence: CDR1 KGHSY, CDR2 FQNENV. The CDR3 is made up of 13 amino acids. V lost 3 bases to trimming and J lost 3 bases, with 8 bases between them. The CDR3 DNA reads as TGTGCCAGCAGCCAGACAAGAAAAGAGACCCAGTACTTC. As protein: CASSQTRKETQYF.

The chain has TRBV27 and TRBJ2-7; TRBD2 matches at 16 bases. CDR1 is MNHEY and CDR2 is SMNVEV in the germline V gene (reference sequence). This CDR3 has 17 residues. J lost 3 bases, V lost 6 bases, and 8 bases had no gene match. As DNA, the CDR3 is TGTGCCAGCAGCTTACTGGGACTAGCGGGAGGGAACTACGAGCAGTACTTC. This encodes CASSLLGLAGGNYEQYF.

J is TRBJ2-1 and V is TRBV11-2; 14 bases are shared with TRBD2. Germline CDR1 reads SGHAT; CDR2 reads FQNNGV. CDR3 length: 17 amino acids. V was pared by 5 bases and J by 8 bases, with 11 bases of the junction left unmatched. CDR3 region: CASSTAMGLAGAYEQFF. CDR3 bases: TGTGCCAGCAGCACCGCAATGGGACTAGCGGGAGCCTATGAGCAGTTCTTC. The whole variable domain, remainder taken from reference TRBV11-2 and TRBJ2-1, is EAGVAQSPRYKIIEKRQSVAFWCNPISGHATLYWYQQILGQGPKLLIQFQNNGVVDDSQLPKDRFSAERLKGVDSTLKIQPAKLEDSAVYLCASSTAMGLAGAYEQFFGPGTRLTVL.

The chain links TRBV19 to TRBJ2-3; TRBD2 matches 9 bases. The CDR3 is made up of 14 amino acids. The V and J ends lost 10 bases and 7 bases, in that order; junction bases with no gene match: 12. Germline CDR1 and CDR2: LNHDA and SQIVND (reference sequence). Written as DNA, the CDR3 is TGTGCCACCGAAGCCGGGACTAGCAGCAATACGCAGTATTTT. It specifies CATEAGTSSNTQYF.

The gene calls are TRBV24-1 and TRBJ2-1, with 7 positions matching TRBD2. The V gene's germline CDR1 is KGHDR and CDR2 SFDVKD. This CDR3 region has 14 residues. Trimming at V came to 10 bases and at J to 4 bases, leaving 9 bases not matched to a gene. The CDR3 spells CATREGEGYNEQFF. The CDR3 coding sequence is TGTGCCACTAGGGAGGGCGAGGGTTACAATGAGCAGTTCTTC.

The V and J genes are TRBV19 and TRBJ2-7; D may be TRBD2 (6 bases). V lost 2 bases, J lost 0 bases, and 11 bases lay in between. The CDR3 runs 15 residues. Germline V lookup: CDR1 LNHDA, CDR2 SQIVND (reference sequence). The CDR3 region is CASSISGVDSYEQYF. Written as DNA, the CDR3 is TGTGCCAGTAGTATATCGGGGGTAGACTCCTACGAGCAGTACTTC. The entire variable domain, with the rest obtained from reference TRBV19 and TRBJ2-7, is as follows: DGGITQSPKYLFRKEGQNVTLSCEQNLNHDAMYWYRQDPGQGLRLIYYSQIVNDFQKGDIAEGYSVSREKKESFPLTVTSAQKNPTAFYLCASSISGVDSYEQYFGPGTRLTVT.